This TCR beta chain was documented in a study of blood T cell repertoires in COVID-19. Study overall: COVID-19 samples, acute and convalescent, were from the United States, Italy and Spain.

The assay was immunoSEQ multiplex PCR, and TCRdb's table has in-frame clones only and misses some. The profile shows about 300,000 clones, around 88% of them singletons. Per the germline V gene, CDR1 is SGHDN and CDR2 is FVKESK. This CDR3 is built from 13 residues. The V gene end was trimmed by 6 bases and the J gene end by 5 bases; junction bases not matched to a gene: 5. The sequencing input was peripheral blood. The V call is TRBV14, the J call TRBJ1-1, with 8 bases fitting TRBD1. The receptor was derived from a man between 40 and 49 years old with acute or convalescent COVID-19. Written as DNA, the CDR3 is TGTGCCAGCAGTCAGGACAGGGCGACTGAAGCTTTCTTT. Translated: CASSQDRATEAFF.